A single sample is the source of the 6 T cell receptor beta chains below, sequenced in a study of cytomegalovirus exposure and HLA in healthy donors (TCRdb year 2017). The library was generated by the immunoSEQ multiplex PCR assay. For the multiplex PCR, a mixture combining 60 forward primers for TCR Vbeta segments and 13 reverse primers for TCR Jbeta segments was used. TCRdb retrieved this table from immuneACCESS and kept in-frame rearrangements only. Not all clones are present; in checked studies, unresolved V genes account for under half, and no reason is known for the remainder. A total of about 130,000 clones appear in this sample, around 77% of them only once. About 13% of the sample is in the top ten clones. Sequencing input: PBMCs. These receptors all stem from a woman in her forties in good health and CMV-seropositive.

V is TRBV6-4 and J is TRBJ2-3; D is unclear. V was cut by 4 bases and J by 0 bases, with 8 bases left in between. The CDR3 has 14 amino acids. Looked up from germline, CDR1 is MRHNA and CDR2 is SNTAGT. The CDR3 loop reads CASSATDSTDTQYF. The CDR3 DNA follows: TGTGCCAGCAGTGCTACAGATAGCACAGATACGCAGTATTTT.

V gene TRBV7-9 combines with J gene TRBJ2-7; a possible D gene is TRBD2 (6 bases). V was clipped by 2 bases and J by 7 bases, with 12 bases between them. Germline V gene data show CDR1 as SEHNR and CDR2 as FQNEAQ (reference sequence). The CDR3 has 13 amino acids. The CDR3, as DNA: TGTGCCAGCAGCTTACGGGAGCGAGGGGAGCAGTACTTC. Its translation is CASSLRERGEQYF.

The J gene is TRBJ2-4, the V gene TRBV19; the D gene is possibly TRBD2 (5 bases). Trimming removed 3 bases at V and 7 bases at J, with 13 bases between. Germline CDR1 is LNHDA and CDR2 is SQIVND (reference sequence). The CDR3 sequence is 14 residues long. The CDR3, as DNA: TGTGCCAGTAGTATGGGCGGACTTGGGAACATTCAGTACTTC. Its protein product is CASSMGGLGNIQYF.

The V gene is TRBV7-2, the J gene TRBJ2-1; D perhaps matches TRBD2 (5 bases). The germline CDR1 and CDR2 sequences are SGHTA and FQGNSA. V shed 1 base and J shed 3 bases, with 10 bases lying between them. This CDR3 region has 15 residues. Written as DNA, the CDR3 is TGTGCCAGCAGCTTAGATCTAGCTTTCTACAATGAGCAGTTCTTC. It translates to CASSLDLAFYNEQFF.

V usage is TRBV28 and J usage is TRBJ2-7; 7 positions agree with TRBD1. The V segment lost 8 bases and the J segment 1 base; nucleotides outside the gene matches: 14. CDR3 length: 16 amino acids. CDR1 and CDR2 (germline): MDHEN, SYDVKM. The CDR3 region has the DNA TGTGCCAGCGGCCCTAACCGGGACAGAGGTTCCTACGAGCAGTACTTC. Translated, it gives CASGPNRDRGSYEQYF.

The gene calls are TRBV7-9 and TRBJ2-5, with a weak D call TRBD1 (6 bases). This CDR3 comprises 14 residues. V was trimmed by 6 bases and J by 3 bases, leaving 14 bases between them. Germline-derived CDR1 and CDR2 are SEHNR and FQNEAQ (reference sequence). The CDR3 DNA is TGTGCCAGCAGATCCGGACAGCCTAAAGAGACCCAGTACTTC. As protein: CASRSGQPKETQYF. Combining the CDR3 with reference TRBV7-9 and TRBJ2-5 gives the whole variable domain DTGVSQNPRHKITKRGQNVTFRCDPISEHNRLYWYRQTLGQGPEFLTYFQNEAQLEKSRLLSDRFSAERPKGSFSTLEIQRTEQGDSAMYLCASRSGQPKETQYFGPGTRLLVL.